The 6 T cell receptor beta chains presented below share a single source sample, sequenced in a study of shared clonotypes between healthy human individuals (dated by TCRdb to about 2020). Library construction relied on the immunoSEQ multiplex PCR assay. The source is immuneACCESS, and TCRdb retained only in-frame sequences with V and J called. Part of the clones is not carried over; for the studies checked, unresolved V genes explain less than half of this, and the remainder is unexplained. The sample table holds some 1 million clones, of which 65% to 75% were seen once. Jointly, the top ten make up about 1.5% of the sample. Specimen: memory CD4+ T cells sorted from blood. In the paper's terms, the cell subset or site label means: CD45RA-negative fraction. The source of these receptors is a young man in good health.

The chain joins TRBV5-3 to TRBJ1-5; the match to TRBD1 covers 8 bases. TRBV5-3 is given ORF status, its function remaining uncertain. The CDR3 totals 16 residues. V lost 1 base to trimming and J lost 6 bases; unmatched junction nucleotides: 9. The CDR3 spells CARSLNEDRDVQPQHF. In DNA, the CDR3 is TGTGCCAGAAGCTTGAACGAGGACAGGGACGTTCAGCCCCAGCATTTT.

This CDR3 reads CASSPRDRALHF. The CDR3 coding sequence is TGTGCCAGTAGCCCTAGGGACAGAGCCCTCCACTTT. The V gene is TRBV19, the J gene TRBJ1-6; 7 bases agree with TRBD1. The CDR3 totals 12 residues. V lost 6 bases, J lost 14 bases, and 7 bases stayed unmatched. In germline, CDR1 is LNHDA, CDR2 SQIVND (reference sequence).

This chain uses TRBV5-1 with TRBJ2-5, with unresolved D. Trimming cost V 0 bases and J 2 bases, with 8 bases left between them. Looked up from germline, CDR1 is SGHRS and CDR2 is YFSETQ. The CDR3 length is 14 residues. CDR3 coding DNA: TGCGCCAGCAGCTTGGTTGGTATACAAGAGACCCAGTACTTC. This codes for CASSLVGIQETQYF.

The rearrangement uses TRBV7-6 and TRBJ2-2; 7 nucleotides agree with TRBD1. This CDR3 is 14 amino acids long. Germline CDR1 reads SGHVS; CDR2 reads FNYEAQ. V trimming: 5 bases; J trimming: 5 bases; junction bases outside the gene matches: 5. This chain's CDR3 is CASSPQGETGELFF. The CDR3 bases are TGTGCCAGCAGCCCCCAGGGGGAAACCGGGGAGCTGTTTTTT.

The V and J genes are TRBV28 and TRBJ2-7, with 9 bases aligning to TRBD1. Germline CDR1 is MDHEN and CDR2 is SYDVKM. With V trimmed by 1 base and J by 4 bases, 11 bases remained unmatched. This CDR3 contains 17 residues. CDR3 nucleotide sequence: TGTGCCAGCAGTTTATCCTACATTGGGACAGGGAGGTACGAGCAGTACTTC. It codes for CASSLSYIGTGRYEQYF.

This clone has a count of ten or more. This sequence joins TRBV10-3 and TRBJ2-5, with D unresolved. Looked up from germline, CDR1 is ENHRY and CDR2 is SYGVKD. The ends were cut back, 8 bases at V and 0 bases at J, with 7 bases in the middle. CDR3 length: 12 residues. The CDR3 sequence: CAISGNQETQYF. The CDR3 DNA reads as TGTGCCATCTCTGGGAACCAAGAGACCCAGTACTTC.